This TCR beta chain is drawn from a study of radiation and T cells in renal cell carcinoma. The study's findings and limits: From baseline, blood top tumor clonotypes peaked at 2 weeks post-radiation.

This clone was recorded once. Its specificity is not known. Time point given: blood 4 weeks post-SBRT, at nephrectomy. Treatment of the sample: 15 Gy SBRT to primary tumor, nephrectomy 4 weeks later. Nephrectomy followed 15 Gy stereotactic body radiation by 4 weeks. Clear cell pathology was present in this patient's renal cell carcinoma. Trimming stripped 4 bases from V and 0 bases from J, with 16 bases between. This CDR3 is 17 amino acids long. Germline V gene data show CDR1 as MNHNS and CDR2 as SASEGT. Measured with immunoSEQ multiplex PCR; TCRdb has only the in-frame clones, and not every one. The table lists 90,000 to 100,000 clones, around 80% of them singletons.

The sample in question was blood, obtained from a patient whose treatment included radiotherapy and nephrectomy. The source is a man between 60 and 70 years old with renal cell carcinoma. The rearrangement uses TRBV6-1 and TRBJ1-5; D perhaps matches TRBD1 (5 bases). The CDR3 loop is CASSGGTMGYSNQPQHF. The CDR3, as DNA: TGTGCCAGCAGTGGGGGGACCATGGGATATAGCAATCAGCCCCAGCATTTT.